This is a list of T cell receptor beta chains from one sample in a study of spatial heterogeneity in lung cancer. TCRdb itself ran the 5' RACE reads through MiXCR, one entry per CDR3 protein. Of about 13,000 distinct CDR3 sequences listed, about 6% were seen once; the top ten hold around 10%. The specimen comprised lung tumor tissue, sampled at surgery. The receptor source for this set is a female donor with early-stage non-small cell lung cancer. Both conserved end residues are part of each CDR3. Fields, in order: V gene, clone size, D gene, J gene, CDR3 DNA, CDR3 protein. D genes are given only for firm matches. Expanded clones are given a class, and other clones once, few, many or no size at all.

v_gene: TRBV5-1; abundance: few; d_gene: NA; j_gene: TRBJ2-7; CDR3nt: TGCGCCAGCACGTGGGCAGGGACGGACGAGCAGTACTTC; CDR3aa: CASTWAGTDEQYF
v_gene: TRBV29-1; abundance: many; d_gene: TRBD1; j_gene: TRBJ2-7; CDR3nt: TGCAGCGTATCCGGGACAGGGGGCAACGAGCAGTACTTC; CDR3aa: CSVSGTGGNEQYF
v_gene: TRBV5-1; abundance: many; d_gene: NA; j_gene: TRBJ1-1; CDR3nt: TGCGCCAGCAGCTTGGGGACGTTGAACACTGAAGCTTTCTTT; CDR3aa: CASSLGTLNTEAFF
v_gene: TRBV6-1; abundance: many; d_gene: NA; j_gene: TRBJ2-2; CDR3nt: TGTGCCAGCATTGGGACGTCGAACACCGGGGAGCTGTTTTTT; CDR3aa: CASIGTSNTGELFF
v_gene: TRBV2; abundance: few; d_gene: TRBD2; j_gene: TRBJ2-1; CDR3nt: TGTGCCAGCAGTGGCCCCCGACTAGCGGGAAGATACAATGAGCAGTTCTTC; CDR3aa: CASSGPRLAGRYNEQFF
v_gene: TRBV6-2/TRBV6-3; abundance: once; d_gene: NA; j_gene: TRBJ1-1; CDR3nt: TGTGCCAGCAGTTACGGTGCGGGGCTGGCTGAAGCTTTCTTT; CDR3aa: CASSYGAGLAEAFF
v_gene: TRBV12-3/TRBV12-4; abundance: many; d_gene: NA; j_gene: TRBJ1-2; CDR3nt: TGTGCCAGCAGTTCGAGGAGGACCGACCGAAACTATGGCTACACCTTC; CDR3aa: CASSSRRTDRNYGYTF
v_gene: TRBV4-1; abundance: many; d_gene: TRBD2; j_gene: TRBJ2-1; CDR3nt: TGCGCCAGCAGCCAAAAACTAGCGGGGGACAATGAGCAGTTCTTC; CDR3aa: CASSQKLAGDNEQFF
v_gene: TRBV3-1; abundance: many; d_gene: NA; j_gene: TRBJ1-3; CDR3nt: TGTGCCAGCAGCCAAAACTCTGGAAACACCATATATTTT; CDR3aa: CASSQNSGNTIYF
v_gene: TRBV15; abundance: NA; d_gene: TRBD2; j_gene: TRBJ2-4; CDR3nt: TGTGCCACCAGCAGGCTACTAGCGGGGAAAAACATTCAGTACTTC; CDR3aa: CATSRLLAGKNIQYF
v_gene: TRBV6-1; abundance: large; d_gene: NA; j_gene: TRBJ2-7; CDR3nt: TGTGCCAGCAGTGAAGCGGGGTCCTACGAGCAGTACTTC; CDR3aa: CASSEAGSYEQYF
v_gene: TRBV30; abundance: many; d_gene: NA; j_gene: TRBJ2-7; CDR3nt: TGTGCCTGGAGGTTCCGGGGGTCCTACGAGCAGTACTTC; CDR3aa: CAWRFRGSYEQYF
v_gene: TRBV4-3; abundance: many; d_gene: NA; j_gene: TRBJ2-7; CDR3nt: TGCGCCAGCAGCCAAGAAGGCCGGACAACCTACGAGCAGTACTTC; CDR3aa: CASSQEGRTTYEQYF
v_gene: TRBV20-1; abundance: medium-sized; d_gene: TRBD1; j_gene: TRBJ2-4; CDR3nt: TGCAGCGGAGGACAGGGGCCGGGCTCGGCCAAAAACATTCAGTACTTC; CDR3aa: CSGGQGPGSAKNIQYF
v_gene: TRBV6-1; abundance: many; d_gene: NA; j_gene: TRBJ2-3; CDR3nt: TGTGCCAGCAGTGAAGTTTGGGGTCTCACAGATACGCAGTATTTT; CDR3aa: CASSEVWGLTDTQYF
v_gene: TRBV29-1; abundance: medium-sized; d_gene: NA; j_gene: TRBJ1-1; CDR3nt: TGCAGCGTTGGGTTGGGGTTGAACACTGAAGCTTTCTTT; CDR3aa: CSVGLGLNTEAFF
v_gene: TRBV5-1; abundance: many; d_gene: NA; j_gene: TRBJ2-7; CDR3nt: TGCGCCAGCAGGGCAGAGCCTACCGAGCAGTACTTC; CDR3aa: CASRAEPTEQYF
v_gene: TRBV20-1; abundance: many; d_gene: TRBD1; j_gene: TRBJ1-5; CDR3nt: TGCAGTGCTCTCAGGGGGCTAGTTGAGCCCCAGCATTTT; CDR3aa: CSALRGLVEPQHF
v_gene: TRBV7-2; abundance: many; d_gene: NA; j_gene: TRBJ1-2; CDR3nt: TGTGCCAGCAGCTTAAGGGGGAGGACCTTATCTAACTATGGCTACACCTTC; CDR3aa: CASSLRGRTLSNYGYTF
v_gene: TRBV7-2; abundance: many; d_gene: NA; j_gene: TRBJ2-7; CDR3nt: TGTGCCAGCAGCTTAAGTTATCTTTACGAGCAGTACTTC; CDR3aa: CASSLSYLYEQYF
v_gene: TRBV11-1; abundance: NA; d_gene: TRBD1; j_gene: TRBJ2-3; CDR3nt: TGTGCCAGCAGCAACCGACAGGGAAGCACAGATACGCAGTATTTT; CDR3aa: CASSNRQGSTDTQYF
v_gene: TRBV6-1; abundance: many; d_gene: NA; j_gene: TRBJ2-7; CDR3nt: TGTGCCAGCAAGGGGGGGGTAACATCCCGCTCCTACGAGCAGTACTTC; CDR3aa: CASKGGVTSRSYEQYF
v_gene: TRBV6-2/TRBV6-3; abundance: many; d_gene: NA; j_gene: TRBJ1-1; CDR3nt: TGTGCCAGCAGTTACACAGGGAACACTGAAGCTTTCTTT; CDR3aa: CASSYTGNTEAFF
v_gene: TRBV20-1; abundance: many; d_gene: NA; j_gene: TRBJ1-6; CDR3nt: TGCAGTGCTAGAGATCTGGAGAGCTCCTATAATTCACCCCTCCACTTT; CDR3aa: CSARDLESSYNSPLHF
v_gene: TRBV6-1; abundance: many; d_gene: NA; j_gene: TRBJ1-5; CDR3nt: TGTGCCAGCAGAAGTCCCGACCCCAGGCAGCCCCAGCATTTT; CDR3aa: CASRSPDPRQPQHF
v_gene: TRBV20-1; abundance: many; d_gene: NA; j_gene: TRBJ1-1; CDR3nt: TGCAGTGCCCCAGCCCGTAACACTGAAGCTTTCTTT; CDR3aa: CSAPARNTEAFF
v_gene: TRBV10-1; abundance: many; d_gene: TRBD1; j_gene: TRBJ2-7; CDR3nt: TGCGCCAGCCGCCCCCGACAGGGGCGTTACGAGCAGTACTTC; CDR3aa: CASRPRQGRYEQYF
v_gene: TRBV4-2; abundance: many; d_gene: NA; j_gene: TRBJ2-1; CDR3nt: TGTGCCAGCAGCCTAAGTGACGGATACAATGAGCAGTTCTTC; CDR3aa: CASSLSDGYNEQFF
v_gene: TRBV30; abundance: many; d_gene: NA; j_gene: TRBJ2-1; CDR3nt: TGTGCCTGGAGTCCAACAGGGTTAGGAAAGTTCTTC; CDR3aa: CAWSPTGLGKFF
v_gene: TRBV7-8; abundance: many; d_gene: NA; j_gene: TRBJ2-7; CDR3nt: TGTGCCAGCAGCCCCCTTAGGGTCAGGGGTGGCTACGAGCAGTACTTC; CDR3aa: CASSPLRVRGGYEQYF
v_gene: TRBV7-9; abundance: NA; d_gene: NA; j_gene: TRBJ1-5; CDR3nt: TGTGCCAGCAGCTTAGGTCAGGGCTCGGGCAATCAGCCCCAGCATTTT; CDR3aa: CASSLGQGSGNQPQHF
v_gene: TRBV7-3; abundance: medium-sized; d_gene: NA; j_gene: TRBJ2-5; CDR3nt: TGTGCCAGCAGCCCGACCGGGACTTGGGGAGAGACCCAGTACTTC; CDR3aa: CASSPTGTWGETQYF
v_gene: TRBV7-3; abundance: medium-sized; d_gene: TRBD1; j_gene: TRBJ2-4; CDR3nt: TGTGCCAGCAGCTTTGGCGGGACAGGAAAAAACATTCAGTACTTC; CDR3aa: CASSFGGTGKNIQYF
v_gene: TRBV5-6; abundance: many; d_gene: NA; j_gene: TRBJ2-3; CDR3nt: TGTGCCAGCAGCTTCGGGACAGATACGCAGTATTTT; CDR3aa: CASSFGTDTQYF
v_gene: TRBV7-9; abundance: many; d_gene: NA; j_gene: TRBJ2-1; CDR3nt: TGTGCCAGCAGCAAGAAAACAGTCTCCTACAATGAGCAGTTCTTC; CDR3aa: CASSKKTVSYNEQFF
v_gene: TRBV7-2; abundance: NA; d_gene: TRBD1; j_gene: TRBJ2-5; CDR3nt: TGTGCCAGCAGCTCCACCGGCTCCGGGACAGGCGAGACCCAGTACTTC; CDR3aa: CASSSTGSGTGETQYF
v_gene: TRBV7-9; abundance: many; d_gene: NA; j_gene: TRBJ2-3; CDR3nt: TGTGCCAGCAGCTTTTCCGGGGAGGAGGGCATGGCAGATACGCAGTATTTT; CDR3aa: CASSFSGEEGMADTQYF
v_gene: TRBV6-5; abundance: many; d_gene: TRBD1; j_gene: TRBJ1-1; CDR3nt: TGTGCCAGCAGCTACCTAGTTCCGGGACAGGGGGTTAACACTGAAGCTTTCTTT; CDR3aa: CASSYLVPGQGVNTEAFF
v_gene: TRBV20-1; abundance: many; d_gene: NA; j_gene: TRBJ1-4; CDR3nt: TGCAGTGCTAACCGGGCCCCCAACTATGAAAAACTGTTTTTT; CDR3aa: CSANRAPNYEKLFF
v_gene: TRBV20-1; abundance: NA; d_gene: NA; j_gene: TRBJ1-2; CDR3nt: TGCAGTGCCTTACTCGGTAGAGGGCCCGTTGGTGGCTACACCTTC; CDR3aa: CSALLGRGPVGGYTF
v_gene: TRBV27; abundance: many; d_gene: NA; j_gene: TRBJ1-6; CDR3nt: TGTGCCAGCAGTTTACTCATACCGAGGGGAGATTCACCCCTCCACTTT; CDR3aa: CASSLLIPRGDSPLHF
v_gene: TRBV7-9; abundance: many; d_gene: NA; j_gene: TRBJ2-4; CDR3nt: TGTGCCAGCAGCCTAGAGTCACTAGCCAAAAACATTCAGTACTTC; CDR3aa: CASSLESLAKNIQYF
v_gene: TRBV7-3; abundance: many; d_gene: NA; j_gene: TRBJ1-6; CDR3nt: TGTGCCAGCAGCTTAAAGGAGAATTCACCCCTCCACTTT; CDR3aa: CASSLKENSPLHF
v_gene: TRBV28; abundance: medium-sized; d_gene: TRBD1; j_gene: TRBJ1-1; CDR3nt: TGTGCCAGCAGTTTTGACAGGGACACTGAAGCTTTCTTT; CDR3aa: CASSFDRDTEAFF
v_gene: TRBV7-9; abundance: many; d_gene: NA; j_gene: TRBJ1-6; CDR3nt: TGTGCCAGCAGCTTAGCCGGAAATTCACCCCTCCACTTT; CDR3aa: CASSLAGNSPLHF
v_gene: TRBV6-5; abundance: many; d_gene: NA; j_gene: TRBJ2-2; CDR3nt: TGTGCCAGCAGTTATCAAGAATACACCGGGGAGCTGTTTTTT; CDR3aa: CASSYQEYTGELFF
v_gene: TRBV6-2/TRBV6-3; abundance: medium-sized; d_gene: TRBD1; j_gene: TRBJ2-1; CDR3nt: TGTGCCAGCAGTTGGGGAAGGGGGCCGGTGAGGTACAATGAGCAGTTCTTC; CDR3aa: CASSWGRGPVRYNEQFF